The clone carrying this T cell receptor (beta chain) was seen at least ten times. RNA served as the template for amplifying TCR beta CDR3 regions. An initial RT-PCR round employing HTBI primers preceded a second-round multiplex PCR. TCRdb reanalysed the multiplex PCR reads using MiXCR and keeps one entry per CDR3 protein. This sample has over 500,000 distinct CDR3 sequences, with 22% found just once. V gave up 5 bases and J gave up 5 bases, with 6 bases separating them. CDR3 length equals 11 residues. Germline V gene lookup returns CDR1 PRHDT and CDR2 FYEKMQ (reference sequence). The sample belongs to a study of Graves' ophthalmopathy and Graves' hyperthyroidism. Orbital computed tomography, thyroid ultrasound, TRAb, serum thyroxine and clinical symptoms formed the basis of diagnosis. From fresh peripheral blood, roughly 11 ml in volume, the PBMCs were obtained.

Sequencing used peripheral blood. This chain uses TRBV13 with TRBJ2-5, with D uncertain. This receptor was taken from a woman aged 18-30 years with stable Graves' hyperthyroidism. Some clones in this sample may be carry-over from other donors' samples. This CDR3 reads CASSTVETQYF. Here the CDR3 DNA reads TGTGCCAGCAGCACAGTGGAGACCCAGTACTTC.